The rows below give T cell receptor beta chains drawn from one sample of a study of a mutant IDH1 vaccine in newly diagnosed glioma. These TCRs' antigens remain unknown. The data were produced by immunoSEQ multiplex PCR, yet TCRdb's version contains in-frame clones alone and is incomplete. The data show about 53,000 clones, about three quarters seen once. The sample consisted of PBMCs, taken from a glioma patient whose treatment included an IDH1 peptide vaccine. These receptors were obtained from a woman aged 40 to 49 with glioma. Some clones in this sample may be carry-over from other donors' samples. CDR3s include the opening cysteine and the closing phenylalanine or tryptophan.

length | J | V | CDR3
14 | TRBJ2-1 | TRBV7-9 | CASTTSVGGNEQFF
13 | TRBJ1-6 | TRBV7-3 | CASSLGGNSPLHF
18 | TRBJ2-1 | TRBV12-5 | CASGLVRTSGGVENEQFF
14 | TRBJ1-2 | TRBV2 | CASRPLRQLGGYTF
16 | TRBJ2-2 | TRBV9 | CASSKRQGGNTGELFF
16 | TRBJ2-3 | TRBV10-1 | CASSPGGRTSTDTQYF
13 | TRBJ2-6 | TRBV7-2 | CASSLGGANVLTF
15 | TRBJ2-1 | TRBV6-5 | CASSPDRGTSDEQFF
13 | TRBJ2-3 | TRBV2 | CASSKSTGNTQYF
11 | TRBJ2-7 | TRBV20-1 | CSAPGPNEQYF
16 | TRBJ2-7 | TRBV10-3 | CAISEGGQGVSHEQYF
13 | TRBJ1-5 | TRBV6-6 | CASSYRREQPQHF
15 | TRBJ1-1 | TRBV18 | CASSPRVPVNTEAFF
10 | TRBJ1-1 | TRBV29-1 | CSVGADGAFF
14 | TRBJ1-2 | TRBV6-5 | CASSSQRGDYGYTF
14 | TRBJ1-4 | TRBV15 | CATSTRQGDEKLFF
15 | TRBJ2-5 | TRBV14 | CASSLMEGGKETQYF
14 | TRBJ1-2 | TRBV5-1 | CASSSGLTNYGYTF
13 | TRBJ2-5 | TRBV5-4 | CASSSGGQETQYF
15 | TRBJ2-5 | TRBV7-2 | CASSSGGAFQETQYF
12 | TRBJ2-7 | TRBV5-1 | CASSATSYEQYF
13 | TRBJ1-1 | TRBV5-1 | CASSLKPQGRAFF